Detailed here is one T cell receptor (beta chain). Its antigen is unknown. TCRdb itself ran the 5' RACE reads through MiXCR, one entry per CDR3 protein. The sample records roughly 140,000 distinct CDR3 sequences, more than 6% being singletons. These data belong to a study of T cells after yellow fever vaccination. Overall study context: The SMART-Seq v4 Ultra Low Input method served to prepare the low-cell-number fractions.

Trimming pared 2 bases from V and 3 bases from J, leaving 11 bases between. The germline V gene has CDR1 SGHRS and CDR2 YFSETQ. The CDR3 extends over 15 amino acids. Whole-study findings and limits: Within FACS-sorted repertoires, abundant clonotypes contaminating from the bulk population could be present.

This chain connects TRBV5-1 to TRBJ2-2; D may be TRBD1 (6 bases). Sequenced material: CD4+ T cells sorted from PBMCs, taken 5 days after the yellow fever booster vaccination. The clonotype originates from a man younger than 40 who received the YFV17D yellow fever vaccine. The DNA for the CDR3 is TGCGCCAGCAGCTTACAGGGATTAGACACCGGGGAGCTGTTTTTT. Protein: CASSLQGLDTGELFF.